These T cell receptor beta chains were read from a single sample in a study of blood T cell repertoires in COVID-19. The repertoire was sequenced with immunoSEQ multiplex PCR; TCRdb's copy has only in-frame clones and lacks some. The sample has 150,000 or so clones; approximately 83% are singletons. Material for sequencing was PBMCs or T cells enriched from blood (not recorded which). The receptors were gathered from a man in his forties or fifties who had recovered from COVID-19. Both conserved end residues are part of each CDR3. Each record gives: J gene, V gene, D gene, clone size, CDR3 DNA, CDR3 protein. A D gene is named only where the DNA matches it firmly. Clone size is shown for a subset of rows, as once, few, many or a class of expanded clone.

TRBJ1-2,TRBV5-6,TRBD1,NA,TGTGCCAGCAGCAAATGGACAGGGGGCTACACCTTC,CASSKWTGGYTF
TRBJ1-1,TRBV5-1,TRBD1,NA,TGCGCCAGCAGAACAGGGGATCCGGACACTGAAGCTTTCTTT,CASRTGDPDTEAFF
TRBJ2-2,TRBV7-3,NA,NA,TGTGCCAGCAGTAGAACGGGGTCAAACACCGGGGAGCTGTTTTTT,CASSRTGSNTGELFF
TRBJ2-1,TRBV9,TRBD2,NA,TGTGCCAGCAGCGTAGGTAGCGGGGTTAACAATGAGCAGTTCTTC,CASSVGSGVNNEQFF
TRBJ1-2,TRBV6-5,TRBD1,NA,TGTGCCAGCAGTTGGGACAGGGGTTTTGGTGGCTACACCTTC,CASSWDRGFGGYTF
TRBJ1-5,TRBV27,NA,NA,TGTGCCAGCAGTTTTGAAGGGGCTAATCAGCCCCAGCATTTT,CASSFEGANQPQHF
TRBJ2-7,TRBV11-2,NA,NA,TGTGCCAGCAGCCTCAGACAGGTCGCCGAGCAGTACTTC,CASSLRQVAEQYF
TRBJ2-1,TRBV30,TRBD1,NA,TGTGCCTGGAGTTGGACAGGGATGGACAGTGAGCAGTTCTTC,CAWSWTGMDSEQFF
TRBJ2-3,TRBV5-4,TRBD2,NA,TGTGCCAGCAGCTTGGCGGGACTAGCGGCTACAGATACGCAGTATTTT,CASSLAGLAATDTQYF
TRBJ2-2,TRBV5-1,NA,NA,TGCGCCAGCCACCATCGGACATCCACGAACACCGGGGAGCTGTTTTTT,CASHHRTSTNTGELFF
TRBJ1-3,TRBV4-3,NA,NA,TGCGCCAGCAGCCAAGATCCAGTTGGAAACACCATATATTTT,CASSQDPVGNTIYF
TRBJ1-1,TRBV29-1,TRBD1,few,TGCAGCACACGACAGGGCCCTGAAGCTTTCTTT,CSTRQGPEAFF
TRBJ2-7,TRBV2,NA,few,TGTGCCAGCAGTGAGAGGGACGAGCAGTACTTC,CASSERDEQYF
TRBJ2-2,TRBV9,NA,NA,TGTGCCAGCAGCGCCCAACCGGCGGGGGCCGGCACCGGGGAGCTGTTTTTT,CASSAQPAGAGTGELFF
TRBJ1-4,TRBV30,NA,NA,TGTGCCTGGAGGGAATGGACAAAGAAGGAAAAACTGTTTTTT,CAWREWTKKEKLFF
TRBJ1-5,TRBV7-9,NA,few,TGTGCCAGCAGCCCCGAGGGGGGGGGCAATCAGCCCCAGCATTTT,CASSPEGGGNQPQHF
TRBJ1-2,TRBV6-5,TRBD1,NA,TGTGCCAGCAGGGGAGCCCAGGGGGTCGGCTATGGCTACACCTTC,CASRGAQGVGYGYTF
TRBJ1-5,TRBV7-2,NA,NA,TGTGCCAGCAGCACGGACAGAAATCAGCCCCAGCATTTT,CASSTDRNQPQHF
TRBJ1-6,TRBV6-2/TRBV6-3,NA,few,TGTGCCAGCAGTCGCCGGGACTCCCTCCACTTT,CASSRRDSLHF
TRBJ2-1,TRBV5-4,TRBD1,NA,TGTGCCAGCAGCCCCCCGACAGGGGCATACAATGAGCAGTTCTTC,CASSPPTGAYNEQFF
TRBJ1-5,TRBV2,NA,NA,TGTGCCAGCAGCGGCGGACAGTCAAATCAGCCCCAGCATTTT,CASSGGQSNQPQHF
TRBJ1-1,TRBV4-1,NA,NA,TGCGCCAGCGGTAGGGGTGTCTATGAAGCTTTCTTT,CASGRGVYEAFF
TRBJ2-7,TRBV28,NA,NA,TGTGCCAGCAGTTTTGCTCTAGCGTCTCTCTCCTACGAGCAGTACTTC,CASSFALASLSYEQYF
TRBJ1-1,TRBV5-5,NA,NA,TGTGCCAGCAGCTTGGGAGGTCGCCTGAACACTGAAGCTTTCTTT,CASSLGGRLNTEAFF
TRBJ2-3,TRBV5-1,NA,NA,TGCGCCAGCAGCTTGTCTAGCACAGATACGCAGTATTTT,CASSLSSTDTQYF
TRBJ2-7,TRBV14,TRBD1,NA,TGTGCCAGCAGCCAGCTGACAGGGATGCCCTACGAGCAGTACTTC,CASSQLTGMPYEQYF
TRBJ1-1,TRBV5-1,TRBD1,NA,TGCGCCAGCAGCTTCGCCACCGGGACAGGGAACACTGAAGCTTTCTTT,CASSFATGTGNTEAFF
TRBJ2-5,TRBV6-5,NA,once,TGTGCCAGCAGATCTGGTACAGGGATCGAGACCCAGTACTTC,CASRSGTGIETQYF
TRBJ1-6,TRBV19,TRBD1,NA,TGTGCCAGTAGATGGGACAGGGCCTCCCTCAGTCTCCACTTT,CASRWDRASLSLHF
TRBJ1-1,TRBV30,TRBD1,NA,TGTGCCTGGATTGACCGCCCCAGGGGGCGTAACACTGAAGCTTTCTTT,CAWIDRPRGRNTEAFF
TRBJ1-5,TRBV4-1,NA,NA,TGCGCCAGCAGCCAAGTGGAACAGGCTAGCAATCAGCCCCAGCATTTT,CASSQVEQASNQPQHF
TRBJ1-3,TRBV5-6,NA,NA,TGTGCCAGCAGCCCCACCAAGAGAGTCTCTGGAAACACCATATATTTT,CASSPTKRVSGNTIYF
TRBJ1-6,TRBV5-4,TRBD1,NA,TGTGCCAGCAGCGCGGGACAGGAGGGTCCCTATAATTCACCCCTCCACTTT,CASSAGQEGPYNSPLHF
TRBJ1-5,TRBV15,TRBD1,NA,TGTGCCACCAGCAGAGATTTTTCGACAGGGAATCAGCCCCAGCATTTT,CATSRDFSTGNQPQHF
TRBJ2-7,TRBV6-6,NA,NA,TGTGCCAGCAGGAGGGATCTTTCCGTCTACGAGCAGTACTTC,CASRRDLSVYEQYF
TRBJ2-7,TRBV6-2/TRBV6-3,TRBD1,NA,TGTGCCAGCAGTCCGGGACAGCTCTCCTACGAGCAGTACTTC,CASSPGQLSYEQYF
TRBJ1-6,TRBV12-5,TRBD1,once,TGTGCTAGTGGTCCGGGGACAGGAAATTCACCCCTCCACTTT,CASGPGTGNSPLHF
TRBJ1-2,TRBV5-6,NA,few,TGTGCCAGCAGCGAAAACGGGGATGGCTACACCTTC,CASSENGDGYTF
TRBJ2-5,TRBV9,NA,few,TGTGCCAGCAGTGAAAGGGGCACTGCGGAGACCCAGTACTTC,CASSERGTAETQYF
TRBJ2-2,TRBV7-8,NA,once,TGTGCCAGATCACCGGGTTACACCGGGGAGCTGTTTTTT,CARSPGYTGELFF
TRBJ1-6,TRBV15,NA,NA,TGTGCCACCAGCAGTGGTTGGGTACGGGGGGGGGCTAATTCACCCCTCCACTTT,CATSSGWVRGGANSPLHF
TRBJ1-2,TRBV21-1,NA,once,TGTGCCAGCCGACCCCCAGGGCTTCTATCTTATGGCTACACCTTC,CASRPPGLLSYGYTF
TRBJ1-5,TRBV6-1,NA,NA,TGTGCCAGCAGTGAAATCGGCCTGACAGGCAGCAATCAGCCCCAGCATTTT,CASSEIGLTGSNQPQHF
TRBJ2-7,TRBV7-8,NA,many,TGTGCCAGCAGCCCCGCCGCAGGGAGGTCGGGCGAGCAGTACTTC,CASSPAAGRSGEQYF
TRBJ2-2,TRBV24-1,NA,NA,TGTGCCACCAGTGATTTTTCGGCAGGGGCCGGGGAGCTGTTTTTT,CATSDFSAGAGELFF
TRBJ1-3,TRBV19,NA,NA,TGTGCCGGAGGGACGGGGAACACCATATATTTT,CAGGTGNTIYF
TRBJ2-7,TRBV4-3,TRBD1,NA,TGCGCCAGCAGCCACGACAGGGTGGGATTCTACGAGCAGTACTTC,CASSHDRVGFYEQYF
TRBJ1-5,TRBV27,NA,NA,TGTGCCAGCAGTAGGGGATACAATCAGCCCCAGCATTTT,CASSRGYNQPQHF
TRBJ2-1,TRBV11-3,NA,NA,TGTGCCAGCAGCTCGGGACACCTCAATGAGCAGTTCTTC,CASSSGHLNEQFF
TRBJ2-2,TRBV2,NA,NA,TGTGCCACTTTCCTAACCGGGGAGCTGTTTTTT,CATFLTGELFF
TRBJ1-2,TRBV9,NA,NA,TGTGCCAGCAGCGTAAGTCAGACAGCCAACTATGGCTACACCTTC,CASSVSQTANYGYTF
TRBJ2-1,TRBV11-3,TRBD2,NA,TGTGCCAGCAGTCCGGGACAGTTAGCGGGGGGCTACTACAATGAGCAGTTCTTC,CASSPGQLAGGYYNEQFF
TRBJ1-5,TRBV30,NA,NA,TGTGCCTGGAGCCTTGACACCGGTAATCAGCCCCAGCATTTT,CAWSLDTGNQPQHF
TRBJ2-1,TRBV7-2,TRBD1,few,TGTGCCAGCAGCACCGGGACAGGGGGCAGGGAGCAGTTCTTC,CASSTGTGGREQFF
TRBJ2-1,TRBV7-6,TRBD2,NA,TGTGCCAGCAGCCAACGTCTCCTAGCGGGGGGGGACAATGAGCAGTTCTTC,CASSQRLLAGGDNEQFF
TRBJ2-3,TRBV7-2,TRBD2,NA,TGTGCCAGCAGCTTAGGCGGGGGGGCGGGAGATACGCAGTATTTT,CASSLGGGAGDTQYF
TRBJ1-4,TRBV20-1,NA,NA,TGCAGTGCTAGTGGCGGAGGACGATATGAAAAACTGTTTTTT,CSASGGGRYEKLFF
TRBJ2-7,TRBV13,TRBD2,NA,TGTGCCAGCAGCTTATTCACAACCGTGGGGGGGGCCTACGAGCAGTACTTC,CASSLFTTVGGAYEQYF
TRBJ2-1,TRBV28,NA,NA,TGTGCCAGCAGTTACGGGGTCAATGAGCAGTTCTTC,CASSYGVNEQFF
TRBJ1-4,TRBV19,TRBD1,NA,TGTGCCAGTAGGCGGGACAGGGGCACAACTAATGAAAAACTGTTTTTT,CASRRDRGTTNEKLFF